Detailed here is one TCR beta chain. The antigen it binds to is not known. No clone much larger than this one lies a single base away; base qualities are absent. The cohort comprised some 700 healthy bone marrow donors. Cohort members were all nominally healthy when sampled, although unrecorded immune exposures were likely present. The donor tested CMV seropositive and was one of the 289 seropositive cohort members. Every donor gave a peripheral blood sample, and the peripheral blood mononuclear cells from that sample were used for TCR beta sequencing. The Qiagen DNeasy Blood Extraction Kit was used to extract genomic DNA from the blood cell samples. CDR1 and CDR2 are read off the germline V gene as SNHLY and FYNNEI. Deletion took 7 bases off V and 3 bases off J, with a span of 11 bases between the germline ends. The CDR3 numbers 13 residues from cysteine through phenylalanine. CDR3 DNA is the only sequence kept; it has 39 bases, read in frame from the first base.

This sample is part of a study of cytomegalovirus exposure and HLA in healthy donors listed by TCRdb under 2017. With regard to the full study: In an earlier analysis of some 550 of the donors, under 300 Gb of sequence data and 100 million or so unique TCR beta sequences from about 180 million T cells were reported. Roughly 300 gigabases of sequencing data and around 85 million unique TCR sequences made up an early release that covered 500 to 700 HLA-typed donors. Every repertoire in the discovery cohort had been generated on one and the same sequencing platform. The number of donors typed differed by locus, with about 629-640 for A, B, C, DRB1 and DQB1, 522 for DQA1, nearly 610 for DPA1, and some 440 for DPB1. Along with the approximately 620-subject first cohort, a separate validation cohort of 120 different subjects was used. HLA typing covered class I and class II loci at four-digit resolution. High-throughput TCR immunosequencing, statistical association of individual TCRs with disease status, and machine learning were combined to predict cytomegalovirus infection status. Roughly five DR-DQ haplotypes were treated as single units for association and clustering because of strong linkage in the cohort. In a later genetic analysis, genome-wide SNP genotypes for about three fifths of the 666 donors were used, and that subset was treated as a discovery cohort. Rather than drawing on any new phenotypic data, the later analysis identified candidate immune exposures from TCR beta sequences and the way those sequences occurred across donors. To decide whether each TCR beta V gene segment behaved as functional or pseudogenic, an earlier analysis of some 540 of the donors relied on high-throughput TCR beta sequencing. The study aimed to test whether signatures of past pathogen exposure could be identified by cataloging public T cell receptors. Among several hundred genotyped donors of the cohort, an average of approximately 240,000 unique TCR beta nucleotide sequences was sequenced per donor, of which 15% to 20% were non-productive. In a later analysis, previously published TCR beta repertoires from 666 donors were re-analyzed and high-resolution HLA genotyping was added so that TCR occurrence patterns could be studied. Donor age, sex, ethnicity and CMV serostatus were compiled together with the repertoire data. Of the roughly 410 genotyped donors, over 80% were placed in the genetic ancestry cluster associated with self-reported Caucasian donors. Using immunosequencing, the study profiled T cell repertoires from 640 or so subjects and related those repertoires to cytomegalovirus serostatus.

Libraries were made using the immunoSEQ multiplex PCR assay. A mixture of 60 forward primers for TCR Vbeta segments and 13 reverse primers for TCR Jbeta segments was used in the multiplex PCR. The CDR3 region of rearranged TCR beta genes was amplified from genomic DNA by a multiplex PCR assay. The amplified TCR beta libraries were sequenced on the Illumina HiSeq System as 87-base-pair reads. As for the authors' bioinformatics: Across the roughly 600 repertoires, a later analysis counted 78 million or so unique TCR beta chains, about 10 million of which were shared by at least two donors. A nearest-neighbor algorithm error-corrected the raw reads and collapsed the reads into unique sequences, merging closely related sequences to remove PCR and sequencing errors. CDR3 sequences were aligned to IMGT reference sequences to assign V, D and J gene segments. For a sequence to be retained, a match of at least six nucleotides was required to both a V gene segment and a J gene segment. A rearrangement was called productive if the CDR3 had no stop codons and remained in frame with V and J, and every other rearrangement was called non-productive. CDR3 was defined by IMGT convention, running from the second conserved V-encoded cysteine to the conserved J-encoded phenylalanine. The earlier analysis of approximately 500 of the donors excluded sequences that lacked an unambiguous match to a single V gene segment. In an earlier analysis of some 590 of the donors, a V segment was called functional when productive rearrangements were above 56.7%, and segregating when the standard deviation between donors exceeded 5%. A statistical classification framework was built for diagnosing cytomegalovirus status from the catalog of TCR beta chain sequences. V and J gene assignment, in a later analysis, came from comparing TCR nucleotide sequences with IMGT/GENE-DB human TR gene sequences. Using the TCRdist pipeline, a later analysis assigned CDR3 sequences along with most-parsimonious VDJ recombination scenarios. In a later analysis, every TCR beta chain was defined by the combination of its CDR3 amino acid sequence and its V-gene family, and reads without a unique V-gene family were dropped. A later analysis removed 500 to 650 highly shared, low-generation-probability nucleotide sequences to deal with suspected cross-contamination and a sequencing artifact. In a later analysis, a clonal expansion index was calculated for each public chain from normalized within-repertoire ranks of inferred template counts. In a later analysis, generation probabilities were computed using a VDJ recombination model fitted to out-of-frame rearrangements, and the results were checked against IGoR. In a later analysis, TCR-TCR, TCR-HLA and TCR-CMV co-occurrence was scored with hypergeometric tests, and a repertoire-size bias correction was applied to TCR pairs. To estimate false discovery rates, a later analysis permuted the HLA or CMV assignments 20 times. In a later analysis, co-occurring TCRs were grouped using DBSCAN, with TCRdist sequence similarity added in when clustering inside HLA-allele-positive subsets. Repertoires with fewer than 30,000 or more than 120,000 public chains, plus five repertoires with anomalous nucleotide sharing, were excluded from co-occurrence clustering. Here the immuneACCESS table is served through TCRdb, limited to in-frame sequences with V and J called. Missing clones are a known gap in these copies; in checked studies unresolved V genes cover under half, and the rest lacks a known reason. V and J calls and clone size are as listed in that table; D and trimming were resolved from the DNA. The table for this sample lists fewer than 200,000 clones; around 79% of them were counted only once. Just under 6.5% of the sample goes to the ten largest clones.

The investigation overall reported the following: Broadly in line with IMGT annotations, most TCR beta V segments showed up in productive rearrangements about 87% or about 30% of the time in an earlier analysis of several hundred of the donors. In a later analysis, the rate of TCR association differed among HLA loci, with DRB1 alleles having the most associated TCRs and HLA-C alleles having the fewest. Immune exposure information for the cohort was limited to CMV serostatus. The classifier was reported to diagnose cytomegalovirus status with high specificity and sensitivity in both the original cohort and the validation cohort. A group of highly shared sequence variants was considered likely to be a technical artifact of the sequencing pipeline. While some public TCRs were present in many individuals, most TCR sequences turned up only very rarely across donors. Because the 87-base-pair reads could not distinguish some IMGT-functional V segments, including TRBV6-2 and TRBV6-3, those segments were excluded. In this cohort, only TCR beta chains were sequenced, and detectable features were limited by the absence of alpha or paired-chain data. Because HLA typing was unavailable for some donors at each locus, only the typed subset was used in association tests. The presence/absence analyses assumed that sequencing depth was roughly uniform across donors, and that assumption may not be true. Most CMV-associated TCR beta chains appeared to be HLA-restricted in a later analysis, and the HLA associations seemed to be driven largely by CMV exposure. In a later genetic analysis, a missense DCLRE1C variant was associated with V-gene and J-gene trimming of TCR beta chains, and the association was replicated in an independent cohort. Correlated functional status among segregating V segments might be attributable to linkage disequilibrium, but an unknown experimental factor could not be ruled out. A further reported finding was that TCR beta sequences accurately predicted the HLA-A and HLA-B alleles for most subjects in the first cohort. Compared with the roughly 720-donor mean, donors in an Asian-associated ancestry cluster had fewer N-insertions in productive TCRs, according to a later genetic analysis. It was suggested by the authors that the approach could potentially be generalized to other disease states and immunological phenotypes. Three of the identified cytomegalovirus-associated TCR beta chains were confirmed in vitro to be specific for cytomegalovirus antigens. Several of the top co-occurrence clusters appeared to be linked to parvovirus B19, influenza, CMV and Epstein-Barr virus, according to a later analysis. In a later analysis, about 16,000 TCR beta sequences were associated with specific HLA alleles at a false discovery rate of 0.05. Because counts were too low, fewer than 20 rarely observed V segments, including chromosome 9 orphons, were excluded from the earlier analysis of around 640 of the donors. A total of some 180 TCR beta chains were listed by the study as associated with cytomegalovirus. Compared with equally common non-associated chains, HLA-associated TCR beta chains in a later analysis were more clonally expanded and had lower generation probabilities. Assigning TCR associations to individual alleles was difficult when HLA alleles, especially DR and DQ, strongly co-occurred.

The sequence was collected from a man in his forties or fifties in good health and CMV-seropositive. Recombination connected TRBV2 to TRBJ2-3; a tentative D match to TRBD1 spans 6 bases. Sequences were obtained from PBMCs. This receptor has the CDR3 CASTPDSTDTQYF. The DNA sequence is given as TGTGCCAGCACCCCGGACAGTACAGATACGCAGTATTTT.